This T cell receptor (beta chain) was identified in a study of blood T cell repertoires in COVID-19. About the study: Sources were T cells, B-cell-depleted T cells, or PBMCs; the material itself was cDNA or gDNA.

Authors' analysis steps: Nucleated cell number was recorded as an estimate derived from reference gene primer amplification. The repertoire was sequenced with immunoSEQ multiplex PCR; TCRdb's copy has only in-frame clones and lacks some. Clonal size and the V and J genes are those of that table, whereas D and trimming came from the DNA. The table shows 150,000 to 160,000 clones, with about 83% occurring only once. The Seattle site enrolled patients during active infection and followed them longitudinally. The CDR3 spans 16 residues. V gave up 0 bases and J gave up 0 bases, with 11 bases separating them. The germline gives CDR1 KGHSH, CDR2 LQKENI.

The specimen was peripheral blood. The TCR was taken from a woman aged 55 to 70 with COVID-19, enrolled during active disease. The V and J genes are TRBV18 and TRBJ1-2; D is uncertain. CDR3 protein: CASSPPTTASNYGYTF. The CDR3 coding sequence is TGTGCCAGCTCACCACCAACAACAGCTTCTAACTATGGCTACACCTTC.